This entry lists 30 T cell receptor beta chains sequenced from one sample in a study of blood T cell repertoires in COVID-19. The table came from immunoSEQ multiplex PCR; TCRdb's copy has only in-frame clones and leaves some out. The sample has around 60,000 clones, 80% to 90% seen once. The sample taken for sequencing was peripheral blood. The receptors were gathered from a woman aged 55 to 70 with COVID-19, enrolled during active disease.

The chain has TRBV6-5 and TRBJ1-5; 10 nucleotides agree with TRBD1. Per germline, CDR1 MNHEY and CDR2 SVGAGI. This CDR3 spans 15 amino acids. After removal of 4 bases from V and 4 bases from J, the junction contained 4 bases not matched to a gene. In DNA form, the CDR3 reads TGTGCCAGCAGTTCGGACAGGGGGACAAATCAGCCCCAGCATTTT. Amino acids: CASSSDRGTNQPQHF.

The chain carries TRBV24-1 and TRBJ1-5; TRBD1 might be the D (5 bases). The germline V gene encodes CDR1 KGHDR and CDR2 SFDVKD. Trimming left V 3 bases short and J 9 bases short, with 11 bases between. The CDR3 runs to 13 residues. CDR3 region: CATSDVGRGPQHF. The CDR3 bases are TGTGCCACCAGTGATGTGGGGCGCGGGCCCCAGCATTTT.

This chain links TRBV9 with TRBJ1-5; 7 nucleotides align to TRBD1. The germline V gene encodes CDR1 SGDLS and CDR2 YYNGEE. The CDR3 is 15 residues long. Germline trimming cut 0 bases from V and 3 bases from J; bases unmatched to any gene: 3. For the CDR3, the DNA is TGTGCCAGCAGCGTAGGTGACAGGGCCAATCAGCCCCAGCATTTT. This gives the protein CASSVGDRANQPQHF.

The chain employs TRBV9 and TRBJ2-6; no clear D. The CDR3 consists of 15 residues. V was clipped by 0 bases and J by 4 bases, with 8 bases between them. The germline V gene has CDR1 SGDLS and CDR2 YYNGEE. This chain's CDR3 is CASSVAGSGANVLTF. CDR3 nucleotide sequence: TGTGCCAGCAGCGTAGCAGGCTCAGGGGCCAACGTCCTGACTTTC.

The gene calls are TRBV10-3 and TRBJ2-7; weak D call: TRBD1 (6 bases). Germline V gene sequence: CDR1 ENHRY, CDR2 SYGVKD. The CDR3 is 14 amino acids. With 0 bases removed from V and 4 bases from J, the gap between germline ends came to 10 bases. CDR3 sequence: CAISESDRLYEQYF. CDR3 DNA sequence: TGTGCCATCAGTGAGTCCGACAGGTTGTACGAGCAGTACTTC.

V usage is TRBV2 and J usage is TRBJ1-1; D might be TRBD1 (5 bases). CDR1 is SNHLY and CDR2 is FYNNEI in the germline V gene. The CDR3 covers 14 residues. With 0 bases removed from V and 8 bases from J, the gap between germline ends came to 13 bases. The CDR3 protein is CASSEAAGLTEAFF. The CDR3 DNA sequence: TGTGCCAGCAGTGAAGCCGCAGGGCTGACCGAAGCTTTCTTT.

The chain recombines TRBV3-1 (or the pseudogene TRBV3-2) with TRBJ2-5, with 10 bases that match TRBD2. Germline V CDR1 and CDR2: LGHDT, YNNKEL (reference sequence). The V and J ends lost 1 base and 4 bases, in that order; junction bases with no gene match: 6. The CDR3 is 16 amino acids. The CDR3 DNA reads as TGTGCCAGCAGCCAAGGGGCTAGCGGGAGAACAGAGACCCAGTACTTC. Translating it yields CASSQGASGRTETQYF.

V is TRBV2 and J is TRBJ1-1, with unresolved D. V was clipped by 1 base and J by 4 bases, with 16 bases between them. This CDR3 region has 16 residues. Germline CDR1 and CDR2: SNHLY and FYNNEI. The CDR3 here is CASSEGPRKGVTEAFF. The DNA for the CDR3 is TGTGCCAGCAGTGAAGGGCCAAGGAAAGGAGTCACTGAAGCTTTCTTT.

The rearrangement links TRBV5-1 to TRBJ2-1, with 9 bases that match TRBD2. The junction had 7 bases not matched to a gene; V was cut back by 2 bases and J by 4 bases. CDR1 and CDR2 (germline): SGHRS, YFSETQ. The length of the CDR3 is 16 residues. CDR3 nucleotides: TGCGCCAGCAGCTTAACGCTAGCGGGAATTTACAATGAGCAGTTCTTC. Translating gives CASSLTLAGIYNEQFF.

This clone was counted once. The rearrangement uses TRBV3-1 (or the pseudogene TRBV3-2) and TRBJ1-5, with unresolved D. Per the germline V gene, CDR1 is LGHDT and CDR2 is YNNKEL (reference sequence). This CDR3 has 14 residues. V lost 5 bases, J lost 9 bases, and 17 bases lay in between. The CDR3 DNA follows: TGTGCCAGCAGCTCTACTCCACCGGCGGGGCCCCAGCATTTT. Amino acids: CASSSTPPAGPQHF.

The chain carries TRBV6-5 and TRBJ1-1; 7 bases are shared with TRBD1. The CDR3 loop spans 13 amino acids. Germline loops: CDR1 MNHEY, CDR2 SVGAGI. V shed 10 bases, J shed 4 bases, and the junction held 9 bases outside the gene matches. For the CDR3, the DNA is TGTGCCACCTACAGGGGCGCTCCCACTGAAGCTTTCTTT. As protein: CATYRGAPTEAFF.

This chain links TRBV7-9 with TRBJ1-6, with D uncertain. The CDR3 loop spans 17 amino acids. Trimming shortened V by 5 bases and J by 10 bases, and 24 bases separated the two germline ends. CDR1 is SEHNR and CDR2 is FQNEAQ in the germline V gene (reference sequence). DNA for the CDR3: TGTGCCAGCAGCCCGGTGGTACGGGAGGCGGGAGAATCACCCCTCCACTTT. This codes for CASSPVVREAGESPLHF.

The rearrangement links TRBV5-1 to TRBJ1-1, with unresolved D. The CDR3 runs to 13 residues. Germline CDR1 is SGHRS and CDR2 is YFSETQ. V was clipped by 2 bases and J by 0 bases, with 5 bases between them. Here the CDR3 reads CASSLTVNTEAFF. The CDR3 bases are TGCGCCAGCAGCTTAACAGTGAACACTGAAGCTTTCTTT. The full variable domain, in which reference TRBV5-1 and TRBJ1-1 provide the parts outside the CDR3, is KAGVTQTPRYLIKTRGQQVTLSCSPISGHRSVSWYQQTPGQGLQFLFEYFSETQRNKGNFPGRFSGRQFSNSRSEMNVSTLELGDSALYLCASSLTVNTEAFFGQGTRLTVV.

The chain is built from TRBV5-6 and TRBJ2-7; unclear D gene. CDR1 SGHDT and CDR2 YYEEEE come from the germline V gene. Trimming stripped 6 bases from V and 0 bases from J, with 13 bases between. This CDR3 spans 14 amino acids. CDR3 region: CASKTNYNSYEQYF. The CDR3 bases are TGTGCCAGCAAAACCAACTACAACTCCTACGAGCAGTACTTC.

The rearrangement links TRBV24-1 to TRBJ2-7; 11 bases line up with TRBD2. J gave up 0 bases and V 4 bases, and 1 base lay outside the gene matches. The CDR3 runs 15 residues. Germline lookup yields CDR1 KGHDR and CDR2 SFDVKD. CDR3 sequence reads: CATSDTSGSSYEQYF. CDR3 in DNA: TGTGCCACCAGTGACACTAGCGGGAGCTCCTACGAGCAGTACTTC.

Here the CDR3 DNA reads TGTGCCACCAGTGATCAGCACAGGGGGAACAATGAGCAGTTCTTC. This codes for CATSDQHRGNNEQFF. The chain uses TRBV24-1 and TRBJ2-1; 8 bases are shared with TRBD1. V trimming: 3 bases; J trimming: 5 bases; junction bases outside the gene matches: 5. CDR3 length equals 15 residues. CDR1 and CDR2 (germline): KGHDR, SFDVKD.

The chain employs TRBV12-2 and TRBJ2-3; the DNA was not used to check the table's D call, TRBD2. TRBV12-2 is reported as a pseudogene. CDR3 length: 14 residues. The CDR3 sequence is CASRALLSTDTQYF. CDR3 coding DNA: TGTGCAAGTCGCGCATTACTAAGCACAGATACGCAGTATTTT.

The J gene is TRBJ1-2, the V gene TRBV28; TRBD1 matches 8 bases. V lost 7 bases to trimming and J lost 2 bases; unmatched junction nucleotides: 6. The V gene's germline CDR1 is MDHEN and CDR2 SYDVKM. The CDR3 extends over 14 amino acids. The CDR3 bases are TGTGCCAGCACCCCGACAGGGGTGAACTATGGCTACACCTTC. It specifies CASTPTGVNYGYTF.

The chain combines TRBV30 with TRBJ1-1; D is undetermined. This CDR3 region has 14 residues. The germline V and J ends were trimmed by 5 bases and 0 bases, with 13 bases remaining between them. Germline V gene data show CDR1 as GTSNPN and CDR2 as SVGIG (reference sequence). CDR3 region: CAWSVRRMNTEAFF. The CDR3 region has the DNA TGTGCCTGGTCGGTGAGGAGAATGAACACTGAAGCTTTCTTT.

The chain joins TRBV11-3 to TRBJ2-3; a possible D gene is TRBD2 (6 bases). The V end was cut by 0 bases, the J end by 1 base, with 11 bases between. The CDR3 contains 16 residues. Germline values: CDR1 SGHNT, CDR2 YENEEA. For the CDR3, the DNA is TGTGCCAGCAGCTTAGATTCGTGGGAGGGCACAGATACGCAGTATTTT. As protein: CASSLDSWEGTDTQYF.

V and J are TRBV6-6 and TRBJ1-5; a weak D match, TRBD1 (5 bases). The CDR3 has 13 residues. Germline V gene lookup returns CDR1 MNHNY and CDR2 SVGAGI (reference sequence). Trimming pared 2 bases from V and 5 bases from J, leaving 7 bases between. CDR3 DNA: TGTGCCAGCAGTTACCAAGGGGATCAGCCCCAGCATTTT. Amino acid sequence: CASSYQGDQPQHF.

The J gene is TRBJ2-3, the V gene TRBV6-5; TRBD2 matches at 9 bases. Trimming removed 6 bases from V and 1 base from J; junction bases left unmatched: 2. The CDR3 covers 14 residues. Germline values: CDR1 MNHEY, CDR2 SVGAGI. The chain's CDR3 is CASSERGGTDTQYF. The CDR3 coding sequence is TGTGCCAGCAGCGAGCGGGGGGGCACAGATACGCAGTATTTT.

The chain uses TRBV3-1 (or the pseudogene TRBV3-2) and TRBJ1-1; the D is unclear. V shed 4 bases and J shed 9 bases, with 12 bases lying between them. The CDR3 has 12 residues. Germline lookup yields CDR1 LGHDT and CDR2 YNNKEL (reference sequence). CDR3 DNA: TGTGCCAGCAGCCTACCGGGAACAAAAGCTTTCTTT. It codes for CASSLPGTKAFF.

This chain links TRBV25-1 with TRBJ1-2; weak D call: TRBD1 (6 bases). CDR1 is MGHDK, CDR2 SYGVNS, per germline. V lost 1 base and J 4 bases, leaving 13 bases between the germline ends. The CDR3 contains 15 residues. The CDR3 sequence: CASSEWGGEGYGYTF. The DNA of the CDR3 is TGTGCCAGCAGTGAATGGGGGGGCGAGGGCTATGGCTACACCTTC.

The rearrangement links TRBV24-1 to TRBJ2-1; D is possibly TRBD2 (5 bases). Trimming removed 1 base from V and 13 bases from J, with 13 bases in between. This CDR3 comprises 13 residues. From germline, CDR1 is KGHDR and CDR2 SFDVKD. As DNA, the CDR3 is TGTGCCACCAGTGATTTTTCTTTCCGGGAACAGTTCTTC. This gives the protein CATSDFSFREQFF.

This clone was recorded once. CDR3 sequence reads: CAWNLRGDNSPLHF. DNA for the CDR3: TGTGCCTGGAATCTCCGGGGGGACAATTCACCCCTCCACTTT. The chain links TRBV30 to TRBJ1-6, with a tentative D call TRBD1 (5 bases). Between the trimmed V and J ends, which lost 4 bases and 7 bases, there was a span of 14 bases. Germline V lookup: CDR1 GTSNPN, CDR2 SVGIG (reference sequence). This CDR3 region has 14 residues.

The chain uses TRBV13 and TRBJ2-5, with TRBD1 identical over 7 bases. Germline CDR1 is PRHDT and CDR2 is FYEKMQ (reference sequence). V lost 4 bases to trimming and J lost 5 bases; unmatched junction nucleotides: 4. This CDR3 is built from 13 residues. CDR3 sequence reads: CASSSTGLETQYF. Written as DNA, the CDR3 is TGTGCCAGCAGCTCGACAGGGCTCGAGACCCAGTACTTC.

The chain carries TRBV5-4 and TRBJ2-7; 7 positions agree with TRBD1. Trimming at V came to 4 bases and at J to 0 bases, leaving 7 bases not matched to a gene. The CDR3 covers 15 residues. Germline assignment: CDR1 SGHNT and CDR2 YYREEE (reference sequence). In DNA, the CDR3 is TGTGCCAGCAGCATGGACAGGCTCTTCTCCTACGAGCAGTACTTC. It yields the protein CASSMDRLFSYEQYF.

The rearrangement uses TRBV19 and TRBJ2-7, with 13 bases that match TRBD2. The CDR3 contains 16 residues. From germline, CDR1 is LNHDA and CDR2 SQIVND (reference sequence). The ends lost 4 bases at V and 3 bases at J; junction bases unmatched: 6. The CDR3, as DNA: TGTGCCAGTAGTACCTCCCGGACTAGCGGGAGCTACGAGCAGTACTTC. Protein: CASSTSRTSGSYEQYF.

The chain employs TRBV4-2 and TRBJ2-1; TRBD2 matches 14 bases. CDR1 is LGHNA, CDR2 YNFKEQ, per germline. J gave up 7 bases and V 7 bases, and 15 bases lay outside the gene matches. This CDR3 is built from 18 residues. CDR3 region: CASKLRGLAGDIGNEQFF. The CDR3 coding sequence is TGTGCCAGCAAACTTAGGGGACTAGCGGGAGATATTGGTAATGAGCAGTTCTTC.